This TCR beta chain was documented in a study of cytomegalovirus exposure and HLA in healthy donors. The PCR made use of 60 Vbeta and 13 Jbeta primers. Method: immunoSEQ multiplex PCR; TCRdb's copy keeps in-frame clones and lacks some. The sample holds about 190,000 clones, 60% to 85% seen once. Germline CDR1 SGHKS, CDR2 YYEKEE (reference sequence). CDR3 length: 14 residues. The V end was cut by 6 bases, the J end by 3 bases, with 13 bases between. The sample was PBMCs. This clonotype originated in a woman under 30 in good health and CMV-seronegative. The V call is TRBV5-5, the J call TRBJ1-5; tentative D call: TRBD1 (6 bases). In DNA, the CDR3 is TGTGCCAGCAATCCCACAGGGCTCAATCAGCCCCAGCATTTT. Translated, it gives CASNPTGLNQPQHF.